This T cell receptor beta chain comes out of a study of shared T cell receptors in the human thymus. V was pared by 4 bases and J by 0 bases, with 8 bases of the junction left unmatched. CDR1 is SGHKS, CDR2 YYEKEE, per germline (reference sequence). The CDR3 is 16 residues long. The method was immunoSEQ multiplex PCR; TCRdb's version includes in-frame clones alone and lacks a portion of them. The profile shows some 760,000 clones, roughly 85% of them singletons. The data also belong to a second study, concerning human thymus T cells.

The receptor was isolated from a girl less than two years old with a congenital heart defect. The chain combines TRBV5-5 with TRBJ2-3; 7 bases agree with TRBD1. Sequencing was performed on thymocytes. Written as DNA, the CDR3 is TGTGCCAGCAGCGCAGGGGACAGACCTAGCACAGATACGCAGTATTTT. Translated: CASSAGDRPSTDTQYF. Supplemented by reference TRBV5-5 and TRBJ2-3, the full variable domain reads DAGVTQSPTHLIKTRGQQVTLRCSPISGHKSVSWYQQVLGQGPQFIFQYYEKEERGRGNFPDRFSARQFPNYSSELNVNALLLGDSALYLCASSAGDRPSTDTQYFGPGTRLTVL.